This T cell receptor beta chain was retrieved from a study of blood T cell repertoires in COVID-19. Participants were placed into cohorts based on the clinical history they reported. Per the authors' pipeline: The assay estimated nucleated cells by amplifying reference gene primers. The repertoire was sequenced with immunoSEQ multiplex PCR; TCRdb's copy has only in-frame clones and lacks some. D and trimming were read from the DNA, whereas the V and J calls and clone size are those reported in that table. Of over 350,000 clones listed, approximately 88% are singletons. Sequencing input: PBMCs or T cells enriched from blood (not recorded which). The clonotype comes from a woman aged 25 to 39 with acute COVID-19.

CDR3: CASSERQATRGYTF. The CDR3 DNA sequence: TGTGCCAGCAGCGAAAGACAGGCAACTCGGGGCTACACCTTC. This chain connects TRBV3-1 (or the pseudogene TRBV3-2) to TRBJ1-2; perhaps TRBD1 as D (6 bases). Trimming shortened V by 5 bases and J by 8 bases, and 18 bases separated the two germline ends. The CDR3 runs 14 residues. Germline V CDR1 and CDR2: LGHDT, YNNKEL (reference sequence).